These T cell receptor beta chains were read from a single sample in a study of blood T cell repertoires in COVID-19. Only in-frame clones appear in the TCRdb table, and some are missing; sequencing was by immunoSEQ multiplex PCR. The sample holds under 300,000 clones; approximately 88% are singletons and the top ten take 1.5% to 2%. Sequencing was performed on PBMCs or T cells enriched from blood (not recorded which). These receptors all stem from a woman in her forties who had recovered from COVID-19. CDR3s leave out the opening cysteine and the closing phenylalanine or tryptophan. Each record gives: clone size, D gene, V gene, J gene, CDR3 protein. A D gene is named only where the DNA matches it firmly. Clone sizes are given selectively: once, few, many, or a class where the clone is expanded.

size: .; D: .; V: TRBV19; J: TRBJ2-5; CDR3: ASSIARGAETQY
size: .; D: TRBD1; V: TRBV7-3; J: TRBJ1-1; CDR3: ASSLAGGYRVF
size: .; D: TRBD1; V: TRBV7-9; J: TRBJ1-5; CDR3: ASSRTGGEPQH
size: .; D: TRBD1; V: TRBV7-2; J: TRBJ1-1; CDR3: ASSFRTGAGNTEAF
size: .; D: TRBD1; V: TRBV7-2; J: TRBJ1-1; CDR3: ASSFPGTGVTAF
size: .; D: .; V: TRBV5-4; J: TRBJ1-1; CDR3: ASSSRKQGTNTEAF
size: .; D: .; V: TRBV28; J: TRBJ2-7; CDR3: ASSLGPRESSYEQY
size: .; D: TRBD1; V: TRBV5-1; J: TRBJ2-3; CDR3: ASSPRQGGTVEQY
size: .; D: TRBD2; V: TRBV11-2; J: TRBJ2-3; CDR3: ASSLAGLAGGPTDTQY
size: .; D: .; V: TRBV5-1; J: TRBJ2-5; CDR3: ASSTALGEETQY
size: .; D: .; V: TRBV7-9; J: TRBJ2-5; CDR3: ASSLDRGIQETQY
size: .; D: TRBD1; V: TRBV7-9; J: TRBJ2-1; CDR3: ASSLKGQPV
size: .; D: TRBD2; V: TRBV6-2/TRBV6-3; J: TRBJ2-1; CDR3: ASSLLREIDEQF
size: .; D: TRBD2; V: TRBV6-5; J: TRBJ2-3; CDR3: ASSKSGSRQY
size: .; D: TRBD1; V: TRBV11-2; J: TRBJ1-2; CDR3: ASSPLTGTDGYT
size: .; D: .; V: TRBV7-3; J: TRBJ2-5; CDR3: ASSHRPRETQY
size: .; D: .; V: TRBV18; J: TRBJ2-5; CDR3: ASSPRGSRGNRETQY
size: .; D: .; V: TRBV5-1; J: TRBJ2-7; CDR3: ASSWQGGDYNYEQY
size: once; D: .; V: TRBV6-5; J: TRBJ2-4; CDR3: ASSYPGTDIQY
size: .; D: TRBD1; V: TRBV29-1; J: TRBJ1-1; CDR3: SARKGGGTEAF
size: .; D: .; V: TRBV7-5; J: TRBJ1-5; CDR3: ARSTWTGNSNQPQH
size: .; D: .; V: TRBV5-4; J: TRBJ1-2; CDR3: ASSLDGGRLGGYT
size: .; D: TRBD1; V: TRBV13; J: TRBJ1-1; CDR3: ASSLGGQGGTEAF
size: .; D: .; V: TRBV4-1; J: TRBJ1-2; CDR3: ASSTLGVRGYT
size: .; D: .; V: TRBV6-5; J: TRBJ1-1; CDR3: ASSYGLTGNTEAF
size: .; D: TRBD2; V: TRBV27; J: TRBJ2-1; CDR3: AIRSGYTSGGYNEQF
size: .; D: TRBD1; V: TRBV30; J: TRBJ1-6; CDR3: ASILRGRNSPLH
size: .; D: TRBD2; V: TRBV5-1; J: TRBJ2-1; CDR3: ASSPRTSTPEQF
size: .; D: .; V: TRBV5-6; J: TRBJ1-3; CDR3: ASNYAPGQGNTIY
size: .; D: TRBD2; V: TRBV3-1/TRBV3-2; J: TRBJ2-7; CDR3: ASSLLGTSGRIYEQY
size: .; D: .; V: TRBV19; J: TRBJ2-1; CDR3: ASNSDGVYNEQF
size: .; D: .; V: TRBV19; J: TRBJ2-4; CDR3: ASSIDVRPSMVQY
size: few; D: .; V: TRBV5-1; J: TRBJ2-1; CDR3: ASSLALGGLNYNEQF
size: .; D: .; V: TRBV5-1; J: TRBJ1-1; CDR3: ASSLEVAATEAF
size: .; D: .; V: TRBV30; J: TRBJ1-2; CDR3: ACAGRDYGYT
size: .; D: TRBD2; V: TRBV6-6; J: TRBJ2-6; CDR3: ASSRWGGASSGANVLT
size: few; D: .; V: TRBV21-1; J: TRBJ1-5; CDR3: ASSKERVVSNQPQH
size: .; D: TRBD2; V: TRBV29-1; J: TRBJ2-1; CDR3: SVGRRGLAGGTYNEQF
size: .; D: TRBD2; V: TRBV11-2; J: TRBJ2-1; CDR3: ASSLVSGGFNEQF
size: few; D: TRBD1; V: TRBV29-1; J: TRBJ1-2; CDR3: SVERDRGYGYT
size: .; D: TRBD2; V: TRBV7-6; J: TRBJ2-7; CDR3: ASSSSGTSGRAALHEQY
size: .; D: .; V: TRBV2; J: TRBJ2-3; CDR3: ASSDNADTQY
size: .; D: .; V: TRBV4-3; J: TRBJ1-6; CDR3: ASSQDPDSPLH
size: .; D: TRBD1; V: TRBV7-2; J: TRBJ2-3; CDR3: ASSKDRATRTDTQY
size: .; D: .; V: TRBV5-6; J: TRBJ1-2; CDR3: ASSLKGQTYYGYT
size: .; D: .; V: TRBV19; J: TRBJ1-1; CDR3: ASSILGGRTEAF
size: few; D: TRBD2; V: TRBV10-3; J: TRBJ2-1; CDR3: AISDGRLAGEDEQF
size: .; D: TRBD1; V: TRBV19; J: TRBJ2-5; CDR3: ASSQDRGLETQY
size: .; D: .; V: TRBV30; J: TRBJ2-1; CDR3: AWSRVAWYNEQF
size: .; D: TRBD2; V: TRBV19; J: TRBJ2-1; CDR3: ASSSPGTSGRGGLNEQF
size: .; D: .; V: TRBV9; J: TRBJ1-4; CDR3: ASSVADGRTNEKLF
size: .; D: .; V: TRBV19; J: TRBJ2-2; CDR3: ASSIARGNTGELF
size: once; D: .; V: TRBV2; J: TRBJ1-1; CDR3: ASSESGGLNTEAF
size: .; D: .; V: TRBV6-2/TRBV6-3; J: TRBJ2-1; CDR3: ASSYSNSWPSGEQF
size: .; D: .; V: TRBV28; J: TRBJ2-7; CDR3: ASSGGQGFSEQY
size: .; D: .; V: TRBV5-1; J: TRBJ1-2; CDR3: ASSLPGSYGYT
size: once; D: .; V: TRBV7-3; J: TRBJ2-2; CDR3: ASSLTRGSGELF
size: few; D: .; V: TRBV20-1; J: TRBJ1-5; CDR3: SASQGSGQPQH